These T cell receptor beta chains were read from a single sample in a study of cytomegalovirus exposure and HLA in healthy donors. Clones were read by immunoSEQ multiplex PCR, and TCRdb kept only the in-frame ones, dropping some. The profile shows about 130,000 clones, just under 85% of them singletons. The sample was PBMCs. The receptors originated from a man under 40 in good health and CMV-seropositive. Both conserved end residues are part of each CDR3.

length: 14; V: TRBV29-1; J: TRBJ2-3; CDR3: CSVPQGAVGDTQYF
length: 15; V: TRBV9; J: TRBJ1-3; CDR3: CASSGTGPSGNTIYF
length: 13; V: TRBV25-1; J: TRBJ1-1; CDR3: CASSDRGRTEAFF
length: 14; V: TRBV7-2; J: TRBJ1-2; CDR3: CASSFAQGIGIYTF
length: 16; V: TRBV9; J: TRBJ2-5; CDR3: CASSVGVAGVQETQYF
length: 15; V: TRBV4-1; J: TRBJ2-1; CDR3: CASSQATSGRNEQFF
length: 13; V: TRBV10-3; J: TRBJ2-3; CDR3: CAISGREADTQYF
length: 13; V: TRBV6-5; J: TRBJ2-1; CDR3: CASSSDSYNEQFF
length: 15; V: TRBV6-6; J: TRBJ1-6; CDR3: CASSTDSSYNSPLHF
length: 12; V: TRBV6-4; J: TRBJ2-1; CDR3: CASSDGRREQFF
length: 15; V: TRBV15; J: TRBJ2-3; CDR3: CATSRVRLNTDTQYF
length: 18; V: TRBV27; J: TRBJ2-1; CDR3: CASSPNSWTSGDYNEQFF
length: 16; V: TRBV18; J: TRBJ2-1; CDR3: CASSPLIPQGRNEQFF
length: 13; V: TRBV6-6; J: TRBJ2-7; CDR3: CASSHRVTYEQYF